Listed here are 18 T cell receptor beta chains from one sample, sequenced in a study of control samples from healthy donors and cancer patients. The table came from immunoSEQ multiplex PCR; TCRdb's copy has only in-frame clones and leaves some out. The repertoire holds 75,000 to 90,000 clones, with under 90% as singletons. The material sequenced was blood. The origin of the receptors is a woman between 40 and 50 years old in good health.

This clone was found a few times. The rearrangement links TRBV27 to TRBJ1-1, with D maybe TRBD1 (6 bases). Germline loops: CDR1 MNHEY, CDR2 SMNVEV (reference sequence). V was cut by 2 bases and J by 0 bases, with 16 bases left in between. There are 17 residues in the CDR3. CDR3 bases: TGTGCCAGCAGTTTAAGATGGTCAGGGGTTGTGAACACTGAAGCTTTCTTT. The encoded protein is CASSLRWSGVVNTEAFF.

The V gene is TRBV7-9, the J gene TRBJ1-1; no clear D. The CDR3 contains 14 residues. The germline V gene has CDR1 SEHNR and CDR2 FQNEAQ (reference sequence). Deletions cut 5 bases from V and 6 bases from J, with 16 bases between. CDR3 sequence reads: CASSPPRVDPEAFF. As DNA, the CDR3 is TGTGCCAGCAGCCCCCCACGGGTAGACCCTGAAGCTTTCTTT. Full variable domain (missing parts from reference TRBV7-9 and TRBJ1-1): DTGVSQNPRHKITKRGQNVTFRCDPISEHNRLYWYRQTLGQGPEFLTYFQNEAQLEKSRLLSDRFSAERPKGSFSTLEIQRTEQGDSAMYLCASSPPRVDPEAFFGQGTRLTVV.

This clone was found a few times. CDR3 sequence reads: CASSQDRGWNSPLHF. The CDR3 region has the DNA TGTGCCAGCAGCCAAGACAGGGGTTGGAATTCACCCCTCCACTTT. The V gene is TRBV16, the J gene TRBJ1-6; 8 nucleotides match TRBD1. CDR1 and CDR2 from the germline V gene are KGHSY and FQNENV. The length of the CDR3 is 15 residues. V trimming: 2 bases; J trimming: 7 bases; junction bases outside the gene matches: 4.

The V gene is TRBV10-3, the J gene TRBJ2-1; 9 bases fit TRBD2. There are 15 residues in the CDR3. The germline gives CDR1 ENHRY, CDR2 SYGVKD. Germline trimming cut 0 bases from V and 7 bases from J; bases unmatched to any gene: 4. The CDR3 bases are TGTGCCATCAGTGAGTCGCGGGGGGGCCAGAATGAGCAGTTCTTC. It encodes CAISESRGGQNEQFF.

The chain links TRBV5-5 to TRBJ1-5; TRBD1 might be the D (5 bases). There are 14 residues in the CDR3. Germline-derived CDR1 and CDR2 are SGHKS and YYEKEE (reference sequence). V lost 1 base and J lost 7, with 12 bases in between. The CDR3 bases are TGTGCCAGCAGCTTGCGGGGGTTAGGCCAGCCCCAGCATTTT. It codes for CASSLRGLGQPQHF.

CDR3: CASSQAGDISRYGYTF. The CDR3 DNA reads as TGTGCCAGCAGCCAAGCAGGGGACATATCTAGATATGGCTACACCTTC. The V call is TRBV4-2, the J call TRBJ1-2; D is perhaps TRBD1 (6 bases). Trimming left V 1 base short and J 5 bases short, with 17 bases between. The CDR3 extends over 16 amino acids. Looked up from germline, CDR1 is LGHNA and CDR2 is YNFKEQ.

As for this clone: Other nucleotide sequences from this sample produce the same CDR3. The rearrangement uses TRBV19 and TRBJ1-1; D uncertain. The CDR3 runs to 13 residues. Germline loops: CDR1 LNHDA, CDR2 SQIVND (reference sequence). Trimming removed 3 bases at V and 1 base at J, with 6 bases between. The CDR3 DNA reads as TGTGCCAGTAGTATTAAGGGGAACACTGAAGCTTTCTTT. Translating gives CASSIKGNTEAFF.

The genes are TRBV7-9 and TRBJ1-4, with 7 bases that match TRBD1. CDR1 SEHNR and CDR2 FQNEAQ come from the germline V gene (reference sequence). With V trimmed by 5 bases and J by 5 bases, 8 bases remained unmatched. There are 15 residues in the CDR3. For the CDR3, the DNA is TGTGCCAGCAGCAAAAGGCGGGACAGCAATGAAAAACTGTTTTTT. Its protein product is CASSKRRDSNEKLFF.

The rearrangement uses TRBV6-5 and TRBJ2-7; TRBD2 matches at 8 bases. CDR3 length equals 14 residues. V shed 4 bases, J shed 2 bases, and the junction held 4 bases outside the gene matches. Germline CDR1 and CDR2: MNHEY and SVGAGI. The CDR3 sequence: CASSWGTSAYEQYF. The CDR3 DNA is TGTGCCAGCAGTTGGGGGACTAGTGCCTACGAGCAGTACTTC.

This chain connects TRBV5-6 to TRBJ1-2, with D perhaps matching TRBD1 (6 bases). Germline loops: CDR1 SGHDT, CDR2 YYEEEE. Trimming took 5 bases from V and 6 from J, leaving 14 bases between them. CDR3 length equals 13 residues. CDR3 DNA: TGTGCCAGCAGGCGCGGACAGAACCATGGCTACACCTTC. This gives the protein CASRRGQNHGYTF.

CDR3 nucleotide sequence: TGTGCCAGCATCTCTGGTCCACAGGGTCTCACCGGGGAGCTGTTTTTT. It codes for CASISGPQGLTGELFF. The chain uses TRBV6-6 and TRBJ2-2; possibly TRBD1 for D (6 bases). V was cut by 7 bases and J by 4 bases, with 19 bases left in between. Germline V gene lookup returns CDR1 MNHNY and CDR2 SVGAGI (reference sequence). The length of the CDR3 is 16 residues.

This clone was counted a single time. The rearrangement joins TRBV20-1 to TRBJ1-6; D perhaps matches TRBD1 (5 bases). V was clipped by 3 bases and J by 6 bases, with 12 bases between them. Germline V gene sequence: CDR1 DFQATT, CDR2 SNEGSKA (reference sequence). The CDR3 sequence is 14 residues long. CDR3 bases: TGCAGTGCTAGTCGGGGGAGCTTTAATTCACCCCTCCACTTT. Translation: CSASRGSFNSPLHF.

This chain connects TRBV10-3 to TRBJ1-5, with a weak D call TRBD1 (5 bases). In germline, CDR1 is ENHRY, CDR2 SYGVKD. The length of the CDR3 is 15 residues. V was cut by 2 bases and J by 6 bases, with 14 bases left in between. The CDR3 is CAISEEPGLGQPQHF. As DNA, the CDR3 is TGTGCCATCAGTGAGGAGCCAGGGCTGGGTCAGCCCCAGCATTTT.

V gene TRBV7-6 combines with J gene TRBJ2-3; 9 bases align to TRBD1. CDR1 is SGHVS and CDR2 is FNYEAQ in the germline V gene. The CDR3 consists of 14 residues. J lost 3 bases, V lost 5 bases, and 3 bases had no gene match. The CDR3 sequence is CASSLGQGTDTQYF. The CDR3 region has the DNA TGTGCCAGCAGCCTCGGACAGGGGACAGATACGCAGTATTTT.

This sequence joins TRBV6-2 or TRBV6-3 and TRBJ2-3, with TRBD2 matching 8 bases. This CDR3 has 17 residues. With V trimmed by 0 bases and J by 3 bases, 8 bases remained unmatched. Germline V gene data show CDR1 as MNHEY and CDR2 as SVGEGT. The CDR3 here is CASSYSFTGGLTDTQYF. The CDR3 DNA reads as TGTGCCAGCAGTTACTCGTTCACGGGGGGGCTGACAGATACGCAGTATTTT.

The genes are TRBV6-6 and TRBJ1-3; possibly TRBD1 for D (6 bases). The V end was cut by 0 bases, the J end by 3 bases, with 9 bases between. The length of the CDR3 is 15 residues. Germline-derived CDR1 and CDR2 are MNHNY and SVGAGI (reference sequence). The CDR3 here is CASSYSEGGGNTIYF. The CDR3 nucleotides are TGTGCCAGCAGTTACTCAGAGGGGGGTGGAAACACCATATATTTT.

This clone was counted a few times. The chain's CDR3 is CASSIGESAYNEQFF. CDR3 nucleotide sequence: TGTGCCAGTAGTATCGGTGAGAGCGCCTACAATGAGCAGTTCTTC. V usage is TRBV19 and J usage is TRBJ2-1; no clear D gene. Trimming pared 3 bases from V and 2 bases from J, leaving 11 bases between. Germline assignment: CDR1 LNHDA and CDR2 SQIVND (reference sequence). This CDR3 contains 15 residues.

The chain combines TRBV9 with TRBJ2-3; D is ambiguous. V was cut by 1 base and J by 1 base, with 10 bases left in between. CDR1 and CDR2 from the germline V gene are SGDLS and YYNGEE. The CDR3 length is 15 residues. Here the CDR3 reads CASSVNPIGTDTQYF. CDR3 nucleotides: TGTGCCAGCAGCGTAAACCCTATCGGCACAGATACGCAGTATTTT.